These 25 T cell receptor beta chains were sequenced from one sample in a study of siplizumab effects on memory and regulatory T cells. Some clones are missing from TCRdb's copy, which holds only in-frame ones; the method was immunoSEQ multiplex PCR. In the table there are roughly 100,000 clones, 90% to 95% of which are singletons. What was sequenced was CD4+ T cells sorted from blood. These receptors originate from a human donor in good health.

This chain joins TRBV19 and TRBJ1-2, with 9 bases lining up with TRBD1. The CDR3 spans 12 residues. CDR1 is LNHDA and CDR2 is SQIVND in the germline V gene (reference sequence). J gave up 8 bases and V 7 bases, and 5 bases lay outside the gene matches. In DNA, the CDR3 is TGTGCCAGTAAGACAGGGGGACGCGGCTACACCTTC. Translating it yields CASKTGGRGYTF.

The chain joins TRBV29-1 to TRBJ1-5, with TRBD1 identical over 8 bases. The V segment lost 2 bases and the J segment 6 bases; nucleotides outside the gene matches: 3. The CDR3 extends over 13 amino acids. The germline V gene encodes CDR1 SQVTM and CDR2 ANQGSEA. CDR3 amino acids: CSVETGGGQPQHF. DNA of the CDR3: TGCAGCGTTGAAACAGGGGGTGGTCAGCCCCAGCATTTT.

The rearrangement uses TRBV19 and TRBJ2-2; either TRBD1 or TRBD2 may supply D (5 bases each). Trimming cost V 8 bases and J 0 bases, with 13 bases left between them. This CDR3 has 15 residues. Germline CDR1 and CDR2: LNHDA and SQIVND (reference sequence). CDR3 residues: CASQTGTANTGELFF. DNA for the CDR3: TGTGCCAGTCAAACCGGGACGGCGAACACCGGGGAGCTGTTTTTT. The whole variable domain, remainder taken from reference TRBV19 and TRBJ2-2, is DGGITQSPKYLFRKEGQNVTLSCEQNLNHDAMYWYRQDPGQGLRLIYYSQIVNDFQKGDIAEGYSVSREKKESFPLTVTSAQKNPTAFYLCASQTGTANTGELFFGEGSRLTVL.

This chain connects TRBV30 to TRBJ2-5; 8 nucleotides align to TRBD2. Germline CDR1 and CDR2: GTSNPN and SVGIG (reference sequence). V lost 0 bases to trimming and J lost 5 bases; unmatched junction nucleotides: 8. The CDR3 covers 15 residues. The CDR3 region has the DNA TGTGCCTGGAGTGTTGGGGCGGGAGGTTCCGAGACCCAGTACTTC. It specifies CAWSVGAGGSETQYF.

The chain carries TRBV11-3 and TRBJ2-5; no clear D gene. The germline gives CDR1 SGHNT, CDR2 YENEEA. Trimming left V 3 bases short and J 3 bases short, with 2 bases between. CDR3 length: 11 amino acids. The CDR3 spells CASSFEETQYF. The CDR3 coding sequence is TGTGCCAGCAGCTTCGAAGAGACCCAGTACTTC. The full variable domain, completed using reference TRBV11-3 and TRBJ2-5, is EAGVVQSPRYKIIEKKQPVAFWCNPISGHNTLYWYLQNLGQGPELLIRYENEEAVDDSQLPKDRFSAERLKGVDSTLKIQPAELGDSAVYLCASSFEETQYFGPGTRLLVL.

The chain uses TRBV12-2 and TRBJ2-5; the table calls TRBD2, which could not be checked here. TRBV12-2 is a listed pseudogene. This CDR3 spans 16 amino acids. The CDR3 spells CASPPRGEPFQETQYF. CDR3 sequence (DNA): TGTGCAAGTCCCCCCCGGGGGGAACCGTTCCAAGAGACCCAGTACTTC.

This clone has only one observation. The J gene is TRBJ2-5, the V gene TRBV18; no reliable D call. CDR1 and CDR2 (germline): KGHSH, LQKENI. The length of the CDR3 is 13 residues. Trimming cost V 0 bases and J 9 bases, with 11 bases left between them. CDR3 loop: CASSPPGLMAQYF. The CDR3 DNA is TGTGCCAGCTCACCACCCGGGTTGATGGCCCAGTACTTC.

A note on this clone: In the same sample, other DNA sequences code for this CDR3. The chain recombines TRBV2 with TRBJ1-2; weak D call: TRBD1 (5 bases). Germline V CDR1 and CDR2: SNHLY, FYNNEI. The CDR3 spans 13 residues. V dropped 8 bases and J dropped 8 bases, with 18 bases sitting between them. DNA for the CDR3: TGTGCCAGCGGGCGGGGGACCGCACCGGGCTACACCTTC. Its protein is CASGRGTAPGYTF. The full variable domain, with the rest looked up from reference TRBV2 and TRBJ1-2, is EPEVTQTPSHQVTQMGQEVILRCVPISNHLYFYWYRQILGQKVEFLVSFYNNEISEKSEIFDDQFSVERPDGSNFTLKIRSTKLEDSAMYFCASGRGTAPGYTFGSGTRLTVV.

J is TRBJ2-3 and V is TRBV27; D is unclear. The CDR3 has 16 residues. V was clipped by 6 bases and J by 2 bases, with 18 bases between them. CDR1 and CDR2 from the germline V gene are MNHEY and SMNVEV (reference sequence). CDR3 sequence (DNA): TGTGCCAGCAGACGTAATATGGACCGCCACACAGATACGCAGTATTTT. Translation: CASRRNMDRHTDTQYF.

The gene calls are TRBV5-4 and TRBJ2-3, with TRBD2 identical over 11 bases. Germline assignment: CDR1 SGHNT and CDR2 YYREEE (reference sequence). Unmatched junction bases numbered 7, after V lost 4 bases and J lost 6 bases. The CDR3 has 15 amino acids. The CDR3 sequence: CASSRGLAEGDTQYF. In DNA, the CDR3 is TGTGCCAGCAGCCGGGGACTAGCGGAGGGGGATACGCAGTATTTT.

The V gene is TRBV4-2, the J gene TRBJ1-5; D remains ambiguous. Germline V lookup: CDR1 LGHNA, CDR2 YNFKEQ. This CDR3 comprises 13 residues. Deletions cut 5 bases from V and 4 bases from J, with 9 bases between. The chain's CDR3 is CASSSGWNQPQHF. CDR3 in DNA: TGTGCCAGCAGCTCCGGGTGGAATCAGCCCCAGCATTTT.

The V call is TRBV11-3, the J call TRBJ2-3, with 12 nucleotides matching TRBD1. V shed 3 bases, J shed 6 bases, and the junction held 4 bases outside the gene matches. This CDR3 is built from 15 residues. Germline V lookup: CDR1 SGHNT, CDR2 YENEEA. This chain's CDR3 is CASSLGDRGPDTQYF. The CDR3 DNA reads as TGTGCCAGCAGCTTGGGGGACAGGGGGCCTGATACGCAGTATTTT.

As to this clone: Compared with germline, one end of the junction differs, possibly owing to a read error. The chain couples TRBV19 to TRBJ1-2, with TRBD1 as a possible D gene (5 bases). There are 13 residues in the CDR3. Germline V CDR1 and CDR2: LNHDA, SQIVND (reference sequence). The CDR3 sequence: CASTSGRTYGYAF. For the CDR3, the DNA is TGTGCCAGTACCTCGGGACGGACTTATGGCTACGCCTTC.

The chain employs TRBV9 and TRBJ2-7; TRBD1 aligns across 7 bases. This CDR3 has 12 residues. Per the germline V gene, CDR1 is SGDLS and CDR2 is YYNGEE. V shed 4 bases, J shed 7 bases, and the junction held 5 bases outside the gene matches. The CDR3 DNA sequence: TGTGCCAGCAGCCAGATACAGGGGGAGCAGTACTTC. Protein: CASSQIQGEQYF. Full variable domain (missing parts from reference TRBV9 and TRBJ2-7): DSGVTQTPKHLITATGQRVTLRCSPRSGDLSVYWYQQSLDQGLQFLIQYYNGEERAKGNILERFSAQQFPDLHSELNLSSLELGDSALYFCASSQIQGEQYFGPGTRLTVT.

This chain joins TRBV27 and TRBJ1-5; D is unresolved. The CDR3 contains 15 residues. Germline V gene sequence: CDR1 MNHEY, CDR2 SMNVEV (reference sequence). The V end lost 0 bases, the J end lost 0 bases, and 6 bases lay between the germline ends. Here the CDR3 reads CASSLSTNSNQPQHF. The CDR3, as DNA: TGTGCCAGCAGTTTATCCACGAATAGCAATCAGCCCCAGCATTTT.

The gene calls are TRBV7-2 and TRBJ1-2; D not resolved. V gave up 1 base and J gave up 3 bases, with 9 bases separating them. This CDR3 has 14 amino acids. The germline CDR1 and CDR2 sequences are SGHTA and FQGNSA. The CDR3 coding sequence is TGTGCCAGCAGCTTAGTCTCAGATGACTATGGCTACACCTTC. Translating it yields CASSLVSDDYGYTF.

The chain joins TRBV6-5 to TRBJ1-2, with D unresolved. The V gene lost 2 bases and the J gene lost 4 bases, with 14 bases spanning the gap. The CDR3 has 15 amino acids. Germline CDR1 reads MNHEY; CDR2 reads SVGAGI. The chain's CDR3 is CASSYAASRTYGYTF. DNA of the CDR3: TGTGCCAGCAGTTACGCGGCAAGCCGGACCTATGGCTACACCTTC.

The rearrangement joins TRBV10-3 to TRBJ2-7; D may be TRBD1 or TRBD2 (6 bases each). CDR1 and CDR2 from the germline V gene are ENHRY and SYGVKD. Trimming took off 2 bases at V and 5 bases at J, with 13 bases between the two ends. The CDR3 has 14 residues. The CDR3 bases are TGTGCCATCAGTGAGGGGGGGCAGATCGACGAGCAGTACTTC. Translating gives CAISEGGQIDEQYF.

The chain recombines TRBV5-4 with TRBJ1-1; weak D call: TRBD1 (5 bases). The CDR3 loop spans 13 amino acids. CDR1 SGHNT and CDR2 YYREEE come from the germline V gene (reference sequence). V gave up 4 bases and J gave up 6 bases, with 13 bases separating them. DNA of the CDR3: TGTGCCAGCAGCCAGGGCGGGATGCCTGAAGCTTTCTTT. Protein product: CASSQGGMPEAFF.

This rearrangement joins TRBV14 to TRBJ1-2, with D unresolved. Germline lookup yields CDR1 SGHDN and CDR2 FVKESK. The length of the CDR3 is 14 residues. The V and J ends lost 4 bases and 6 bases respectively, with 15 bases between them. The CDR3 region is CASSPTTLRHGYTF. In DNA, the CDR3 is TGTGCCAGCAGCCCGACCACTTTACGACATGGCTACACCTTC.

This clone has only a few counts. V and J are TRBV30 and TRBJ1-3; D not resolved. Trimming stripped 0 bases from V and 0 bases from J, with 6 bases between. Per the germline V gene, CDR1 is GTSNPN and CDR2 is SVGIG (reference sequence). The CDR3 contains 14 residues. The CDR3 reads CAWSVGFSGNTIYF. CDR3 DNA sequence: TGTGCCTGGAGTGTCGGCTTCTCTGGAAACACCATATATTTT.

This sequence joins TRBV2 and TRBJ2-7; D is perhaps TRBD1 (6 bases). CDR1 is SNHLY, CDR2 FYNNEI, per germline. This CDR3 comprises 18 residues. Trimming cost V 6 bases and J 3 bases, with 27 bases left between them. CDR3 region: CASSPQARGYRDIYEQYF. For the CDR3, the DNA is TGTGCCAGCAGCCCTCAAGCTCGTGGGTACAGGGATATCTACGAGCAGTACTTC.

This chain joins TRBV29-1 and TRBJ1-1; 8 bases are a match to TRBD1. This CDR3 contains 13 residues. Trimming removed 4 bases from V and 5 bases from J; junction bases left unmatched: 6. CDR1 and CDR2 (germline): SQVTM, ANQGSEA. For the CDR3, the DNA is TGCAGCGTTGGAAGACAGGGGTGGACTGAAGCTTTCTTT. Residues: CSVGRQGWTEAFF.

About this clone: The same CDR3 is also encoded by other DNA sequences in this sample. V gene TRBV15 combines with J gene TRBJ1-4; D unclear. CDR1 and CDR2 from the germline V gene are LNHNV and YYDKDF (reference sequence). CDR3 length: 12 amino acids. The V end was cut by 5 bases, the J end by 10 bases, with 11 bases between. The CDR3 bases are TGTGCCACCAGCGCAGGACCCACAAAACTGTTTTTT. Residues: CATSAGPTKLFF.

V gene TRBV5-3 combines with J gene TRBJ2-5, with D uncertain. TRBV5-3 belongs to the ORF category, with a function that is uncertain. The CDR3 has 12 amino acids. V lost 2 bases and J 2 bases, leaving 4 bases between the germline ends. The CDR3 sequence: CARSFEQETQYF. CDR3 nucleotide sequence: TGTGCCAGAAGCTTTGAGCAAGAGACCCAGTACTTC.